The 19 T cell receptor beta chains given below trace back to one sample, sequenced in a study of shared clonotypes between healthy human individuals (dated by TCRdb to about 2020). Library preparation employed the immunoSEQ multiplex PCR assay. What TCRdb holds here is the immuneACCESS table cut down to in-frame rearrangements. Part of the clones is not present; checked against another copy, under half of the missing clones reflect an unresolved V gene, and the others are unexplained. The sample table contains about 2 million clones; only one count was recorded for about 95% of them. The ten biggest clones cover around 1.1% of the sample. For the CD8 naive samples, CD45RO-negative cells were positively selected for CCR7, yielding a CD45RA+CCR7+ population from which TemRA cells were excluded. Sequenced: naive CD8+ T cells sorted from blood. In the paper's terms, the cell subset or site label means: CD45RA+CCR7+. The receptors come from a man aged 18-30 years in good health.

The rearrangement links TRBV27 to TRBJ2-7, with D hard to call. The ends were cut back, 1 base at V and 1 base at J, with 8 bases in the middle. The CDR3 is made up of 14 amino acids. Germline-derived CDR1 and CDR2 are MNHEY and SMNVEV (reference sequence). CDR3 region: CASSLFGVSYEQYF. CDR3 sequence (DNA): TGTGCCAGCAGTTTATTCGGCGTTTCCTACGAGCAGTACTTC.

The chain has TRBV4-1 and TRBJ1-4; D unclear. Germline CDR1 MGHRA, CDR2 YSYEKL. The CDR3 covers 15 residues. V gave up 0 bases and J gave up 6 bases, with 11 bases separating them. The CDR3: CASSQDRFIDEKLFF. CDR3 DNA: TGCGCCAGCAGCCAAGATCGTTTCATAGATGAAAAACTGTTTTTT.

Comment on this clone: The same CDR3 arises from other DNA sequences in this sample as well. This chain joins TRBV10-3 and TRBJ2-7; 8 bases line up with TRBD1. The CDR3 runs to 13 residues. The germline CDR1 and CDR2 sequences are ENHRY and SYGVKD. Germline trimming cut 2 bases from V and 3 bases from J; bases unmatched to any gene: 0. The CDR3 here is CAISEDRGYEQYF. CDR3 nucleotides: TGTGCCATCAGTGAGGACAGGGGCTACGAGCAGTACTTC.

On this clone itself: This sample includes further DNA sequences coding for the same CDR3. This rearrangement joins TRBV6-5 to TRBJ2-7; 7 bases line up with TRBD1. Trimming cost V 0 bases and J 1 base; bases outside gene matches: 6. The CDR3 consists of 16 residues. Germline V CDR1 and CDR2: MNHEY, SVGAGI. The CDR3 DNA is TGTGCCAGCAGTTACTCCGTAGGACAGGAGTCCTACGAGCAGTACTTC. Its protein product is CASSYSVGQESYEQYF.

The sample holds one count of this clone. The rearrangement uses TRBV29-1 and TRBJ2-2; D gene uncertain. The CDR3 loop spans 12 amino acids. V shed 5 bases and J shed 0 bases, with 4 bases lying between them. Germline V lookup: CDR1 SQVTM, CDR2 ANQGSEA. The CDR3 region is CSVQANTGELFF. In DNA form, the CDR3 reads TGCAGCGTTCAGGCGAACACCGGGGAGCTGTTTTTT.

V gene TRBV5-1 combines with J gene TRBJ2-1; 9 positions agree with TRBD1. The trim removed 6 bases at V and 3 bases at J, leaving 7 bases unmatched. CDR3 size: 15 residues. CDR1 SGHRS and CDR2 YFSETQ come from the germline V gene. DNA of the CDR3: TGCGCCAGCACCATGACGGGACAGGGCTACAATGAGCAGTTCTTC. It is translated as CASTMTGQGYNEQFF. The full variable domain, its missing parts supplied by reference TRBV5-1 and TRBJ2-1, is KAGVTQTPRYLIKTRGQQVTLSCSPISGHRSVSWYQQTPGQGLQFLFEYFSETQRNKGNFPGRFSGRQFSNSRSEMNVSTLELGDSALYLCASTMTGQGYNEQFFGPGTRLTVL.

This rearrangement joins TRBV27 to TRBJ2-7; 8 nucleotides agree with TRBD2. The germline V gene has CDR1 MNHEY and CDR2 SMNVEV (reference sequence). This CDR3 contains 16 residues. J gave up 0 bases and V 5 bases, and 9 bases lay outside the gene matches. The DNA of the CDR3 is TGTGCCAGCAGTCCGTCGCGCGGGGGGTTCTCCTACGAGCAGTACTTC. Amino acids: CASSPSRGGFSYEQYF.

This chain uses TRBV12-5 with TRBJ2-1; no clear D. Germline assignment: CDR1 LGHNT and CDR2 FRNRAP. Trimming removed 0 bases from V and 6 bases from J, with 15 bases in between. The CDR3 is made up of 16 amino acids. DNA of the CDR3: TGTGCTAGTGGTTTGGTGGCCCACCCTCTAGTCAATGAGCAGTTCTTC. This translates into CASGLVAHPLVNEQFF.

The V call is TRBV4-3, the J call TRBJ2-7; 10 bases line up with TRBD1. Per the germline V gene, CDR1 is LGHNA and CDR2 is YSLEER. This CDR3 is built from 13 residues. V gave up 3 bases and J gave up 7 bases; unmatched junction bases: 3. The CDR3 nucleotides read TGCGCCAGCAGCCACGACAGGGGGCAAGAGCAGTACTTC. It encodes CASSHDRGQEQYF.

This chain joins TRBV30 and TRBJ1-2; D may be TRBD1 (5 bases). V gave up 5 bases and J gave up 2 bases, with 12 bases separating them. The CDR3 is made up of 13 amino acids. Germline V gives CDR1 GTSNPN, CDR2 SVGIG (reference sequence). In DNA, the CDR3 is TGTGCCTGGGGGACGGCAGTCAACTATGGCTACACCTTC. It encodes CAWGTAVNYGYTF.

This clone was counted a single time. This chain connects TRBV13 to TRBJ2-1; 11 bases map to TRBD2. The CDR3 length is 18 residues. The germline V gene encodes CDR1 PRHDT and CDR2 FYEKMQ (reference sequence). V gave up 3 bases and J gave up 8 bases; unmatched junction bases: 15. CDR3 sequence reads: CASSFVAGGPSAHDEQFF. CDR3 nucleotides: TGTGCCAGCAGCTTCGTAGCGGGGGGGCCTTCAGCGCACGATGAGCAGTTCTTC.

The chain uses TRBV13 and TRBJ2-3; 7 bases match TRBD2. CDR1 is PRHDT, CDR2 FYEKMQ, per germline (reference sequence). The CDR3 totals 14 residues. With 4 bases clipped from V and 2 bases from J, the junction kept 3 bases outside the gene matches. CDR3 protein: CASSSGGFTDTQYF. CDR3 bases: TGTGCCAGCAGCTCCGGGGGGTTCACAGATACGCAGTATTTT.

V and J are TRBV10-3 and TRBJ1-1; 9 bases align to TRBD1. The trim removed 4 bases at V and 5 bases at J, leaving 5 bases unmatched. The V gene's germline CDR1 is ENHRY and CDR2 SYGVKD. CDR3 length: 14 amino acids. CDR3 coding DNA: TGTGCCATCAGTGCATGGGACAGGGTAACTGAAGCTTTCTTT. Encoded protein: CAISAWDRVTEAFF.

The chain joins TRBV27 to TRBJ2-7, with 12 nucleotides matching TRBD2. This CDR3 comprises 17 residues. Germline V gives CDR1 MNHEY, CDR2 SMNVEV (reference sequence). Losses at the gene ends were 5 bases for V and 5 bases for J; bases not matched to a gene: 13. CDR3 DNA sequence: TGTGCCAGCAGTCGCCCCGGACTAGCGGGGATACGGGACGAGCAGTACTTC. This encodes CASSRPGLAGIRDEQYF.

The CDR3 sequence is CASSAWSYNEQFF. The CDR3 region has the DNA TGTGCCAGCAGTGCGTGGTCCTACAATGAGCAGTTCTTC. The rearrangement links TRBV25-1 to TRBJ2-1; unclear D gene. Germline-derived CDR1 and CDR2 are MGHDK and SYGVNS. Deletions cut 4 bases from V and 1 base from J, with 5 bases between. The CDR3 is 13 amino acids. The full variable domain, in which reference TRBV25-1 and TRBJ2-1 provide the parts outside the CDR3, is EADIYQTPRYLVIGTGKKITLECSQTMGHDKMYWYQQDPGMELHLIHYSYGVNSTEKGDLSSESTVSRIRTEHFPLTLESARPSHTSQYLCASSAWSYNEQFFGPGTRLTVL.

The V call is TRBV10-3, the J call TRBJ2-7, with 8 bases identical to TRBD2. This CDR3 is 15 amino acids long. V was pared by 5 bases and J by 5 bases, with 11 bases of the junction left unmatched. From germline, CDR1 is ENHRY and CDR2 SYGVKD. The CDR3 loop is CAISRGPGGGNEQYF. The CDR3 DNA follows: TGTGCCATCAGTCGCGGGCCGGGAGGGGGAAACGAGCAGTACTTC.

This clone was detected only a few times. The chain joins TRBV9 to TRBJ1-2; 8 nucleotides agree with TRBD1. CDR1 and CDR2 from the germline V gene are SGDLS and YYNGEE. This CDR3 is built from 15 residues. V shed 1 base and J 2 bases; nucleotides not matched to a gene: 4. The CDR3 is CASSVYQGANYGYTF. The DNA of the CDR3 is TGTGCCAGCAGCGTATACCAGGGGGCCAACTATGGCTACACCTTC.

The chain links TRBV28 to TRBJ1-1; 7 bases are shared with TRBD1. This CDR3 has 14 residues. The trim removed 5 bases at V and 2 bases at J, leaving 5 bases unmatched. CDR1 and CDR2 from the germline V gene are MDHEN and SYDVKM. CDR3 amino acids: CASSPGTDNTEAFF. The DNA of the CDR3 is TGTGCCAGCAGTCCAGGGACAGACAACACTGAAGCTTTCTTT.

The V and J genes are TRBV9 and TRBJ1-5, with a possible D match to TRBD1 (6 bases). The germline V gene encodes CDR1 SGDLS and CDR2 YYNGEE. Trimming took off 1 base at V and 5 bases at J, with 16 bases between the two ends. This CDR3 region has 16 residues. In DNA form, the CDR3 reads TGTGCCAGCAGCGTACCTCAACGACAGGTAGATCAGCCCCAGCATTTT. Residues: CASSVPQRQVDQPQHF.